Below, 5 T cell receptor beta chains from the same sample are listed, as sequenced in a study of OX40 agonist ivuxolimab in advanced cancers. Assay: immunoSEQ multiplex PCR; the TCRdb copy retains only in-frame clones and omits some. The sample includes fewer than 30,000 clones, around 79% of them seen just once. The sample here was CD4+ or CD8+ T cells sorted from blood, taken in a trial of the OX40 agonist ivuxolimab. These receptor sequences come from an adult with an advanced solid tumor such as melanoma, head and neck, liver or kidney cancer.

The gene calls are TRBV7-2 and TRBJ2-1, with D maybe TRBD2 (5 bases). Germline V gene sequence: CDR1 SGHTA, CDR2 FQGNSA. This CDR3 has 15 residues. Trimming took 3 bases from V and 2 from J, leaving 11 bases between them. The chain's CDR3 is CASSLDSQTYNEQFF. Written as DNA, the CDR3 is TGTGCCAGCAGCTTGGACTCCCAGACCTACAATGAGCAGTTCTTC.

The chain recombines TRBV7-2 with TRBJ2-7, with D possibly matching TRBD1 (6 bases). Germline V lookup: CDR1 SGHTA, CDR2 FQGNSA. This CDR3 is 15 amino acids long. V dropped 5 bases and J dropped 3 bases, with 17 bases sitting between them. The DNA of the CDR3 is TGTGCCAGCAGCCACCGTGGAACAGGGAACTACGAGCAGTACTTC. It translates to CASSHRGTGNYEQYF.

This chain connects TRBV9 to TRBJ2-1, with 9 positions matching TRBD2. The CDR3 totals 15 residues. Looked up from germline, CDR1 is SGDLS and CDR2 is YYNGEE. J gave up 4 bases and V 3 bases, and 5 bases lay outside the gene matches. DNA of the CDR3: TGTGCCAGCAGCGATAGCGGGAGTCTATACAATGAGCAGTTCTTC. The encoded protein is CASSDSGSLYNEQFF. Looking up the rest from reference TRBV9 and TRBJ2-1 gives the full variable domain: DSGVTQTPKHLITATGQRVTLRCSPRSGDLSVYWYQQSLDQGLQFLIQYYNGEERAKGNILERFSAQQFPDLHSELNLSSLELGDSALYFCASSDSGSLYNEQFFGPGTRLTVL.

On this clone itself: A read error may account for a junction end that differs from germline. CDR3 protein: CASGRLNYKNF. The DNA for the CDR3 is TGTGCTAGTGGACGCCTCAACTACAAGAACTTC. The chain joins TRBV12-5 to TRBJ2-7; D gene uncertain. Germline V gene lookup returns CDR1 LGHNT and CDR2 FRNRAP. CDR3 length equals 11 residues.

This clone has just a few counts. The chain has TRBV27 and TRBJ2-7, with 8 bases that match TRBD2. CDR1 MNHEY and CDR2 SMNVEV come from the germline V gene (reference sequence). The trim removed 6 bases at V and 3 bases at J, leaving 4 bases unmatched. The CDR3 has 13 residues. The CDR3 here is CASRASGFYEQYF. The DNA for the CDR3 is TGTGCCAGCAGGGCTAGCGGGTTCTACGAGCAGTACTTC.